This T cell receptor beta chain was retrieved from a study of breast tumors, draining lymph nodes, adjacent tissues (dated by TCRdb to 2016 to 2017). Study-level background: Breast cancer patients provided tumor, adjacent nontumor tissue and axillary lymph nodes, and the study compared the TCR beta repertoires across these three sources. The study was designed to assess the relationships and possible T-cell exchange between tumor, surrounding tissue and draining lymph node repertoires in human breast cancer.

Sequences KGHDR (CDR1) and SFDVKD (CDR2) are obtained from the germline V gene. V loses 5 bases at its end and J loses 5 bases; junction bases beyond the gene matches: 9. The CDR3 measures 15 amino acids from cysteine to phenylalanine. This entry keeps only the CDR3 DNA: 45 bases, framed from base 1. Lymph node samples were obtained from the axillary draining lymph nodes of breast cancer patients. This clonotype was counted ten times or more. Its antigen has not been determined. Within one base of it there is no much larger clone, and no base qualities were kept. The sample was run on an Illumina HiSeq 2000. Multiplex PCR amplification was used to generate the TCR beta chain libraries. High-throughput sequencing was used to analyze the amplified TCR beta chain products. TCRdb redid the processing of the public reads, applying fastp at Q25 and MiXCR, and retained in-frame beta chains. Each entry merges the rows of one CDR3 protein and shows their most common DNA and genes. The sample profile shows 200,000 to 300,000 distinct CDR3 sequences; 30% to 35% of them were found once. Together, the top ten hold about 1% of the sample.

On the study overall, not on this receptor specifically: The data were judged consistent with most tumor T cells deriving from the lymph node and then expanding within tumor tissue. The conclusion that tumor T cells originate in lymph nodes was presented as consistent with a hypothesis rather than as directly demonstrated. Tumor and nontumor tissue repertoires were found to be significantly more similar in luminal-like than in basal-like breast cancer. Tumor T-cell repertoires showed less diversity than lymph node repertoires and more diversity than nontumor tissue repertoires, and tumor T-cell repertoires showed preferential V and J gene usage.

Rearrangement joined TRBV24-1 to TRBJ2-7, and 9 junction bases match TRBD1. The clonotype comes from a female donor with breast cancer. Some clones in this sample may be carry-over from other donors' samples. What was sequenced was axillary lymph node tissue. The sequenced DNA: TGTGCCACCAGTGTTGGGGGACAGGGCAAGGACGAGCAGTACTTC. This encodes CATSVGGQGKDEQYF.